The clone carrying this TCR beta chain was detected only a few times. Antigen: not known. Trimming cost V 0 bases and J 0 bases; bases outside gene matches: 4. There are 17 residues in the CDR3. Germline V gene data show CDR1 as SGDLS and CDR2 as YYNGEE. The data were obtained in a study of identical twins. TCRdb redid the calling of the 5' RACE reads with MiXCR, one entry per CDR3 protein. The data contain 350,000 to 400,000 distinct CDR3 sequences, about 9% of them singletons. Overall study results and limits: Model-predicted out-of-frame TCR alpha sharing fell below observed values in monozygotic twins. Low generation probability was overrepresented in out-of-frame alpha sequences shared by twins.

The specimen was naive T cells sorted from blood. The chain is built from TRBV9 and TRBJ2-5, with 11 bases that match TRBD2. The sequence came from a woman between 50 and 59 years old in good health. CDR3 coding DNA: TGTGCCAGCAGCGTAGGAGTGGGACTAGCGGACCAAGAGACCCAGTACTTC. Residues: CASSVGVGLADQETQYF.